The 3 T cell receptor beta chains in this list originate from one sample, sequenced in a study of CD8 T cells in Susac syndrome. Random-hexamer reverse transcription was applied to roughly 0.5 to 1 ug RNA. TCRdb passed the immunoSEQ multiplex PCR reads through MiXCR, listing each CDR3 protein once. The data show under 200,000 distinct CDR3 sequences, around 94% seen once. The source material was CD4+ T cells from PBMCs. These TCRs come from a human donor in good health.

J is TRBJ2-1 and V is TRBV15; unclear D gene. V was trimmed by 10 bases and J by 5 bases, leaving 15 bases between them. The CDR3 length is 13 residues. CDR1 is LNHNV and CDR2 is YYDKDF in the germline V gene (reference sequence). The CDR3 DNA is TGTGCCAGCTCCCCCGGGTCTAACAATGAGCAGTTCTTC. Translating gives CASSPGSNNEQFF.

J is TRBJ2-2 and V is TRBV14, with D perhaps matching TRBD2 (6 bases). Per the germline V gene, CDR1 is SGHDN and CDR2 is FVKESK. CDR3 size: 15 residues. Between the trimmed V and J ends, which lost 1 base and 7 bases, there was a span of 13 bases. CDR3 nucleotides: TGTGCCAGCAGCCAAGTGGCGGGGCCCATCGGGGAGCTGTTTTTT. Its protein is CASSQVAGPIGELFF.

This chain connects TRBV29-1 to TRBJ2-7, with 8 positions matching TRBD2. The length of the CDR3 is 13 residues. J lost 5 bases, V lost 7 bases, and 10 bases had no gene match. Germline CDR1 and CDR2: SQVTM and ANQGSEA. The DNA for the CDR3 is TGCAGCGCGACGGGGGGGGCGGACGACGAGCAGTACTTC. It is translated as CSATGGADDEQYF.